A single sample gave rise to the 6 T cell receptor beta chains below, sequenced in a study of cytomegalovirus exposure and HLA in healthy donors. The PCR contained 60 Vbeta and 13 Jbeta primers. The repertoire was sequenced with immunoSEQ multiplex PCR; TCRdb's copy has only in-frame clones and lacks some. The table has more than 95,000 clones, 9% to 10% seen once. The sequencing sample was made of PBMCs. The receptor source for this set is a man aged 25-45 years in good health and CMV-seronegative.

This chain links TRBV30 with TRBJ1-5; D is perhaps TRBD1 (5 bases). Trimming shortened V by 2 bases and J by 6 bases, and 14 bases separated the two germline ends. Germline loops: CDR1 GTSNPN, CDR2 SVGIG (reference sequence). This CDR3 has 14 amino acids. CDR3 sequence: CAWSRRGRSQPQHF. The CDR3 DNA reads TGTGCCTGGAGTCGGAGGGGTCGTAGTCAGCCCCAGCATTTT.

V usage is TRBV19 and J usage is TRBJ2-5; D is uncertain. The CDR3 contains 12 residues. Per the germline V gene, CDR1 is LNHDA and CDR2 is SQIVND (reference sequence). Deletions cut 5 bases from V and 4 bases from J, with 8 bases between. The CDR3 bases are TGTGCCAGTAGTCCTGGGCGAGAGACCCAGTACTTC. It translates to CASSPGRETQYF.

This clone has only a few counts. This rearrangement joins TRBV14 to TRBJ2-7; no reliable D call. This CDR3 region has 12 residues. Per the germline V gene, CDR1 is SGHDN and CDR2 is FVKESK. Trimming took 4 bases from V and 3 from J, leaving 7 bases between them. CDR3 sequence (DNA): TGTGCCAGCAGCCCTAATGGCTACGAGCAGTACTTC. This sequence encodes CASSPNGYEQYF.

This clone turned up a few times. The chain carries TRBV18 and TRBJ1-5, with D uncertain. The CDR3 runs to 13 residues. Germline CDR1 is KGHSH and CDR2 is LQKENI. V lost 3 bases, J lost 11 bases, and 14 bases lay in between. In nucleotides, the CDR3 is TGTGCCAGCTCACCTACCGCGGATCTGGCCCAGCATTTT. Its translation: CASSPTADLAQHF.

This clone was seen a handful of times. The chain has TRBV5-4 and TRBJ2-7, with D possibly matching TRBD2 (5 bases). V shed 3 bases and J shed 0 bases, with 10 bases lying between them. This CDR3 is built from 14 residues. Germline CDR1 and CDR2: SGHNT and YYREEE (reference sequence). The CDR3 bases are TGTGCCAGCAGCTCCCAGCGGAACTCCTACGAGCAGTACTTC. This sequence encodes CASSSQRNSYEQYF.

This clone was detected only a few times. Other DNA sequences from this sample encode an identical CDR3 as well. This rearrangement joins TRBV29-1 to TRBJ1-4; D is unclear. The V gene lost 2 bases and the J gene lost 8 bases, with 21 bases spanning the gap. Germline lookup yields CDR1 SQVTM and CDR2 ANQGSEA. The CDR3 contains 16 residues. CDR3 protein: CSVEYRARERGEKLFF. CDR3 DNA sequence: TGCAGCGTTGAATATCGTGCCCGCGAACGGGGAGAAAAACTGTTTTTT.